This T cell receptor (beta chain) was identified in a study of sequential checkpoint blockade in melanoma. As to treatment: randomized to nivolumab then ipilimumab (arm A) or the reverse (arm B). V was clipped by 1 base and J by 3 bases; unmatched bases: 4. Germline CDR1 MGHRA, CDR2 YSYEKL. The CDR3 is made up of 16 amino acids. TCRdb's copy holds only in-frame clones and misses some; the assay was immunoSEQ multiplex PCR. The sample has about 38,000 clones; 70% to 90% are singletons. The TCR sequence derives from a human donor with melanoma. V gene TRBV4-1 combines with J gene TRBJ1-2; 11 nucleotides align to TRBD1. The specimen was CD8+ T cells sorted from blood (inferred from file names), collected from a patient given nivolumab and ipilimumab in sequence. Here the CDR3 reads CASSQAGQGADYGYTF. The DNA for the CDR3 is TGCGCCAGCAGCCAAGCCGGACAGGGGGCGGACTATGGCTACACCTTC.